The sequence of this TCR beta chain was determined in a study of T cells after yellow fever vaccination (dated by TCRdb to 2018 to 2020). With respect to the entire study: The SMART-Seq v4 Ultra Low Input RNA kit was used to prepare libraries from fractions with low cell numbers. To track T-cell clones before and after primary and booster YFV17D yellow fever vaccination, bulk TCR alpha and beta repertoires were sequenced longitudinally. The cohort comprised two healthy male donors, one aged 18 to 29 and one aged 30 to 40 years. Bulk PBMC replicates and cell subsets were isolated from blood drawn at multiple timepoints before and after both primary and secondary immunization. Findings and caveats that apply to the study as a whole: Because abundant contaminating clonotypes from the bulk population could be contained in FACS-sorted repertoires, computational filtering was required. After the booster, most of the clones that had expanded following primary vaccination were detected again (around 95% of CD4 and roughly 90% of CD8), which suggests that memory was broadly maintained. Only a couple of donors were included in the study, so the extent to which the findings can be generalized is limited. The secondary T-cell response was weaker than the primary response but faster, peaking on day 5 instead of day 15. A small share of clonotypes was detected in both CD4 and CD8 compartments, with the overlap likely arising from convergent recombination.

The CDR3 runs 12 amino acids, cysteine and phenylalanine included. Only the CDR3 portion is preserved as DNA: 36 bases, with reading frame beginning at the first base. CDR1 WSHSY and CDR2 SAAADI are derived from the germline V gene. Cut back by 5 bases and 5 bases, the V and J ends lie 9 bases apart. The treatment or condition label here, explained by the study, means: live attenuated yellow fever vaccine strain. Two biological replicates of bulk PBMCs were collected at each blood-draw timepoint. PBMCs were isolated from peripheral blood using a standard Ficoll-Paque protocol. TriZol was used to extract RNA from bulk PBMCs, CD4 and CD8 fractions, and dextramer-positive and dextramer-negative fractions. This clonotype was detected only a few times. Its antigen target is currently unknown. No base quality values were provided; no much bigger clone lies one nucleotide off. TCR cDNA was made using 5'RACE template switching, a step that added a universal primer site and unique molecular identifiers. Priming of cDNA synthesis was performed from both the TCR alpha and TCR beta constant segments. Two PCR steps were used to amplify libraries, with sample barcodes and sequencing adapters being added in the second step. Sequencing of libraries was performed on Illumina HiSeq 2500 (2x100 bp) or NovaSeq (2x150 bp). Turning to the authors' computational methods: MIGEC was used to demultiplex reads and collapse the reads into UMI consensus sequences, and MiXCR was used for V(D)J alignment. Vaccine-responding clonotypes were identified with edgeR using replicate PBMC samples, with FDR below 0.01 and a log2 fold change above 5 up to day 15 being required. CD4 or CD8 identity was assigned to each bulk clonotype according to whether the clonotype was present at higher abundance in the sequenced CD4 repertoire or the sequenced CD8 repertoire. TCRdb handled the public reads itself, with Q25 trimming in fastp and clone calling in MiXCR, and kept productive beta chains. Each entry merges the rows of one CDR3 protein and shows their most common DNA and genes. TCRdb, not the authors, supplied the V and J calls. Present in this sample are about 400,000 distinct CDR3 sequences, 6.2% of which were seen just once. The top ten hold approximately 16% of the sample.

The rearrangement combines TRBV10-2 with TRBJ2-5; the D gene is perhaps TRBD2, from 5 matching bases. Specimen: PBMCs, collected 5 days after the yellow fever booster vaccination. The TCR was taken from a young man who received the YFV17D yellow fever vaccine. CDR3 sequence: CASSPSKETQYF. The bases read TGCGCCAGCAGTCCTAGCAAGGAGACCCAGTACTTC.